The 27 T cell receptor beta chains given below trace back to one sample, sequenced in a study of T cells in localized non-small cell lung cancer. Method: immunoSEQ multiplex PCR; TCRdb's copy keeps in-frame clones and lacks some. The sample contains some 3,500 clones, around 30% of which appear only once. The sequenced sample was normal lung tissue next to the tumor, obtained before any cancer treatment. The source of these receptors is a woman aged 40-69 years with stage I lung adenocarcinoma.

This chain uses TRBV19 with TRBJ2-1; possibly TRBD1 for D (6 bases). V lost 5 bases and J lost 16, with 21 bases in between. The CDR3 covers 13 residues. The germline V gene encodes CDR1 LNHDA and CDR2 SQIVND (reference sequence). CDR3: CASSSPLQGSQFF. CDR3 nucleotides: TGTGCCAGTAGTTCCCCCCTCCAGGGGTCCCAATTCTTC.

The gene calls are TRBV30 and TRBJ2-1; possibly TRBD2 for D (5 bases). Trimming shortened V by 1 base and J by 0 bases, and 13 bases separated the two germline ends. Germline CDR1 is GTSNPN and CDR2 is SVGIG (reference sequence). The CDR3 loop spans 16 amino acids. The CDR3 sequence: CAWSGMEASSYNEQFF. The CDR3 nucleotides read TGTGCCTGGAGTGGAATGGAGGCCTCCTCCTACAATGAGCAGTTCTTC.

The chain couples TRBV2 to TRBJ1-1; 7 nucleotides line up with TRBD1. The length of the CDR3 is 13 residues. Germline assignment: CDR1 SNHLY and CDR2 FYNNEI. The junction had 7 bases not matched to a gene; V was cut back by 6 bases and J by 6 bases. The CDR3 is CASSPRRGAEAFF. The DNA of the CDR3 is TGTGCCAGCAGCCCCCGCAGGGGGGCTGAAGCTTTCTTT. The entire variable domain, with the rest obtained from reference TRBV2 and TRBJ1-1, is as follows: EPEVTQTPSHQVTQMGQEVILRCVPISNHLYFYWYRQILGQKVEFLVSFYNNEISEKSEIFDDQFSVERPDGSNFTLKIRSTKLEDSAMYFCASSPRRGAEAFFGQGTRLTVV.

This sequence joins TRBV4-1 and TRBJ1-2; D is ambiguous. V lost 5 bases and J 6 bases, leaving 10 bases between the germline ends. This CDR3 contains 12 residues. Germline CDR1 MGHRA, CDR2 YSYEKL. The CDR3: CASSFDRHGYTF. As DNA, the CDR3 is TGCGCCAGCAGCTTCGACCGACATGGCTACACCTTC.

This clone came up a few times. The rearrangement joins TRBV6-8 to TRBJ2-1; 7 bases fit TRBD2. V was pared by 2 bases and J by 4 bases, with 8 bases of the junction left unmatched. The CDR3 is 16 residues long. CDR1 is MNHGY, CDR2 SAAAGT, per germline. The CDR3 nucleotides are TGTGCCAGCAGTTACATGTGGGGGGGAACTTACAATGAGCAGTTCTTC. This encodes CASSYMWGGTYNEQFF.

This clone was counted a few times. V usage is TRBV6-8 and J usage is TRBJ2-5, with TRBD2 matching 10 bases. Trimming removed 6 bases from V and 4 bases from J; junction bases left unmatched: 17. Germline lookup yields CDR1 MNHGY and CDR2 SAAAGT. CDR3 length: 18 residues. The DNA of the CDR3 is TGTGCCAGCAGCTCAGGACTAGCGGCCCACTGGGCGCGAGAGACCCAGTACTTC. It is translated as CASSSGLAAHWARETQYF.

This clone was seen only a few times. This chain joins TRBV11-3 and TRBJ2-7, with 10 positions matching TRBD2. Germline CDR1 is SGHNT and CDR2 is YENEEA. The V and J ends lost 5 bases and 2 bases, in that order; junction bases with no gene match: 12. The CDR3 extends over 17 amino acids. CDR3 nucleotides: TGTGCCAGCAGCGTATTTAGCCCTAGCGGGAGTGCCTACGAGCAGTACTTC. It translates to CASSVFSPSGSAYEQYF.

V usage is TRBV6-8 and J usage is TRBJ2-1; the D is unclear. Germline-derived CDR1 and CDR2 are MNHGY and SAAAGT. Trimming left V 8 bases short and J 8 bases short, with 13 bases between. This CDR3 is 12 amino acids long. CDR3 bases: TGTGCCAGCGGTGCACATATAGATGAGCAGTTCTTC. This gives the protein CASGAHIDEQFF.

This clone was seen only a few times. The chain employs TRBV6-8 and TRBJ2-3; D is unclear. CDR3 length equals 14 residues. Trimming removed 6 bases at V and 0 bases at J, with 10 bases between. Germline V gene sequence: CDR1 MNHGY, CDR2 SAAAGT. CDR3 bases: TGTGCCAGCAGCGGCAGAGCTAGCACAGATACGCAGTATTTT. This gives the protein CASSGRASTDTQYF.

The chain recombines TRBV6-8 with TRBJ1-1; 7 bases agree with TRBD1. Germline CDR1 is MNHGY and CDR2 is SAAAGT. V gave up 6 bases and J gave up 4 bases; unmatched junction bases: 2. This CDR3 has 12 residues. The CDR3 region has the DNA TGTGCCAGCAGGACAGGGATCACTGAAGCTTTCTTT. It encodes CASRTGITEAFF.

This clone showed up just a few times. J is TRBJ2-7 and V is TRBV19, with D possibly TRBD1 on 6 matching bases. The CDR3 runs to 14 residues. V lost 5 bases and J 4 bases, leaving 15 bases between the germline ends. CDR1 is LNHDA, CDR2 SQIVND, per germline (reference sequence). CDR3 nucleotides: TGTGCCAGTAGTCCTTCAGGGGATGTATACGAGCAGTACTTC. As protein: CASSPSGDVYEQYF.

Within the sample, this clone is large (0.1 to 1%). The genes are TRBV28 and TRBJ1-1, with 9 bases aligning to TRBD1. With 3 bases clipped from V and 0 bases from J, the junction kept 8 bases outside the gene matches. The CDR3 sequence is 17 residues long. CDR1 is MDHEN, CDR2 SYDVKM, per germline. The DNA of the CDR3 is TGTGCCAGCAGTTTGGACAGGGGCGTTATCATGAACACTGAAGCTTTCTTT. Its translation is CASSLDRGVIMNTEAFF.

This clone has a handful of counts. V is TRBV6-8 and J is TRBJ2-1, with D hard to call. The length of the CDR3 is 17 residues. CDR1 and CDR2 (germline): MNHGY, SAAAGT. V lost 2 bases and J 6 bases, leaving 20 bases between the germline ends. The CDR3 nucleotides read TGTGCCAGCAGTTACCCATCCCGTCTGTACCTCAGCAATGAGCAGTTCTTC. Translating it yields CASSYPSRLYLSNEQFF.

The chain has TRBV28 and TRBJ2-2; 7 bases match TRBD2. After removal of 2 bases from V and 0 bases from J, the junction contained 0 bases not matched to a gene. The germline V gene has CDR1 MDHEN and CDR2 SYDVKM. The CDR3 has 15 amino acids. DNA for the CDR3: TGTGCCAGCAGTTTAAGCGGGACGAACACCGGGGAGCTGTTTTTT. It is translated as CASSLSGTNTGELFF.

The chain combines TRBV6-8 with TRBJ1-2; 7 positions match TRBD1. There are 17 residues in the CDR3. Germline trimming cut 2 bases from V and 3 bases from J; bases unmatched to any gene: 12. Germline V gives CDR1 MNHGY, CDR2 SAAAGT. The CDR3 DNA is TGTGCCAGCAGTTACGTACGTCGACAGGGCGATGACTATGGCTACACCTTC. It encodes CASSYVRRQGDDYGYTF.

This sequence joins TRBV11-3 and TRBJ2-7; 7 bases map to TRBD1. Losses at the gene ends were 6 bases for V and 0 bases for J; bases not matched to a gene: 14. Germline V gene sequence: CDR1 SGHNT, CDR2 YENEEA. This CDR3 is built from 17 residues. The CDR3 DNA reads TGTGCCAGCAGACTGTCGATTCGGACAGGCAGCTCCTACGAGCAGTACTTC. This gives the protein CASRLSIRTGSSYEQYF.

CDR3 loop: CASSFIGTGTYEQYF. The CDR3 nucleotides are TGTGCCAGCAGTTTTATTGGGACAGGAACCTACGAGCAGTACTTC. The chain recombines TRBV28 with TRBJ2-7; the match to TRBD1 covers 8 bases. The ends lost 3 bases at V and 2 bases at J; junction bases unmatched: 6. The CDR3 contains 15 residues. Germline CDR1 is MDHEN and CDR2 is SYDVKM. Full variable domain (outside the CDR3, taken from reference TRBV28 and TRBJ2-7): DVKVTQSSRYLVKRTGEKVFLECVQDMDHENMFWYRQDPGLGLRLIYFSYDVKMKEKGDIPEGYSVSREKKERFSLILESASTNQTSMYLCASSFIGTGTYEQYFGPGTRLTVT.

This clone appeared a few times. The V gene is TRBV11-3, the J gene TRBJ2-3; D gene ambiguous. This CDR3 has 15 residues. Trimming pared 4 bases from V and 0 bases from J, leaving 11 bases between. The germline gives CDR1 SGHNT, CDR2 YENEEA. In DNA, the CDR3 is TGTGCCAGCAGCTGGACGTCTCGGAGCACAGATACGCAGTATTTT. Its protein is CASSWTSRSTDTQYF.

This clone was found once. The CDR3, as DNA: TGTGCCAGCAGTCTAAGGAGCACTGAAGCTTTCTTT. It encodes CASSLRSTEAFF. The chain employs TRBV28 and TRBJ1-1, with no clear D. Germline V CDR1 and CDR2: MDHEN, SYDVKM. The germline V and J ends were trimmed by 5 bases and 4 bases, with 8 bases remaining between them. The length of the CDR3 is 12 residues.

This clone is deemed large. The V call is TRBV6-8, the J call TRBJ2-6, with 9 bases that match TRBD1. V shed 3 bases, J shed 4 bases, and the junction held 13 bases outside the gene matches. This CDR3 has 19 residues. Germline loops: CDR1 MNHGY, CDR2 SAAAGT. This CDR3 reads CASSYRPPQGAGGANVLTF. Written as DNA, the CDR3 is TGTGCCAGCAGTTATCGACCACCACAGGGGGCAGGAGGGGCCAACGTCCTGACTTTC.

The CDR3 spells CASSLRAGPEKLFF. The CDR3 DNA reads as TGCGCCAGCAGCCTCCGGGCCGGCCCTGAAAAACTGTTTTTT. The J gene is TRBJ1-4, the V gene TRBV10-2; no reliable D call. Trimming removed 6 bases from V and 7 bases from J, with 15 bases in between. In germline, CDR1 is WSHSY, CDR2 SAAADI. The CDR3 runs 14 residues.

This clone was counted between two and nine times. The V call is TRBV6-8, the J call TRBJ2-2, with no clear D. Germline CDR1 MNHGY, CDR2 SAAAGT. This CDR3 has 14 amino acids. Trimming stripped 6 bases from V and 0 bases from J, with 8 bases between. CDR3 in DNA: TGTGCCAGCAGGGTGGGTCCGAACACCGGGGAGCTGTTTTTT. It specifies CASRVGPNTGELFF.

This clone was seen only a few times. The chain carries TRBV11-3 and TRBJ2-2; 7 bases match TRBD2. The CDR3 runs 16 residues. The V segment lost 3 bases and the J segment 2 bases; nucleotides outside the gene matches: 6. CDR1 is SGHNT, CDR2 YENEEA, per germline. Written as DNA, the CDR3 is TGTGCCAGCAGCTTTCCTAGCGGATTTAACACCGGGGAGCTGTTTTTT. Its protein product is CASSFPSGFNTGELFF.

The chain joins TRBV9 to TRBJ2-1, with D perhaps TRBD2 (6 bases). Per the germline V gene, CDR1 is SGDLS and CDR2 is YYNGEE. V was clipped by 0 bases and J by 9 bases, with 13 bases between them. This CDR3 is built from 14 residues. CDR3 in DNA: TGTGCCAGCAGCGTAGGTGGAGGGTACGGTGAGCAGTTCTTC. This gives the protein CASSVGGGYGEQFF.

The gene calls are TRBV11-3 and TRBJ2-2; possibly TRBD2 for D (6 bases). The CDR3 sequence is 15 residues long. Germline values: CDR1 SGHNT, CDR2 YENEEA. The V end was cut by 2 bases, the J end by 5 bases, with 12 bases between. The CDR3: CASSLMPGATGELFF. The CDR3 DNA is TGTGCCAGCAGCTTAATGCCGGGAGCAACCGGGGAGCTGTTTTTT.

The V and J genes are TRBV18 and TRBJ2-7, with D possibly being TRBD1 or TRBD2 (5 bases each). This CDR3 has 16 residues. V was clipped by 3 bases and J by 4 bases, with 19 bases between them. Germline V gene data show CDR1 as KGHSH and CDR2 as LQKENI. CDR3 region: CASSPGLRGASYEQYF. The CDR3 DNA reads TGTGCCAGCTCACCGGGGCTGAGGGGCGCTTCGTACGAGCAGTACTTC.

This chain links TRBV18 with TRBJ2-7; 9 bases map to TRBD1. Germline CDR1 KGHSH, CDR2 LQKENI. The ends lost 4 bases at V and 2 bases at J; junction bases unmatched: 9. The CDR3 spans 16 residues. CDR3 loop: CASSRKNGTGTYEQYF. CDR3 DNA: TGTGCCAGCTCACGAAAAAACGGGACAGGGACCTACGAGCAGTACTTC.